This T cell receptor beta chain was recovered during a study of Siglec-9 on CD8 T cells in melanoma (dated by TCRdb to the late 2010s). Broadly, across the study: Siglec-9 expression on CD8+ T cells and the role of Siglec-9 in regulating T cells in the melanoma tumor microenvironment were investigated in the study. General study outcomes and caveats: An effector memory CD8+ T-cell subset that appeared to accumulate within melanoma tumors was reported to be marked and regulated by Siglec-9.

At the junction V is shortened by 5 bases and J by 2 bases, with 18 bases in between. Its CDR3 holds 17 amino acids, cysteine through phenylalanine. The CDR3 DNA has 51 bases and is translated from base 1. Via the germline V gene (reference sequence), CDR1 is MNHEY and CDR2 SMNVEV. The library was produced with the immunoSEQ multiplex PCR assay. Held by TCRdb, this immuneACCESS table contains in-frame sequences only and omits some clones. Under half of the omission traces to an unresolved V gene where checked; the cause of the rest is unknown. For this sample there are 30,000 or so clones; about 80% appear just once. The biggest ten clones account for 5.8% of the sample. A remark on this clone: Its cognate antigen has yet to be identified. Base qualities were left out, and no much larger clone turns up one base away.

The sequenced sample consisted of Siglec-9- CD8+ T cells sorted from blood. Taken with the paper, the label for cell subset or site translates to: CD8 T cells lacking Siglec-9. This sequence uses TRBV27 and TRBJ2-2; possibly the D gene is TRBD2, per 6 matching bases. This TCR came from a human donor in good health. The nucleotide sequence reads TGTGCCAGCAGTGTCAGCCCCCTAGCGAAAAACACCGGGGAGCTGTTTTTT. Its protein product is CASSVSPLAKNTGELFF.